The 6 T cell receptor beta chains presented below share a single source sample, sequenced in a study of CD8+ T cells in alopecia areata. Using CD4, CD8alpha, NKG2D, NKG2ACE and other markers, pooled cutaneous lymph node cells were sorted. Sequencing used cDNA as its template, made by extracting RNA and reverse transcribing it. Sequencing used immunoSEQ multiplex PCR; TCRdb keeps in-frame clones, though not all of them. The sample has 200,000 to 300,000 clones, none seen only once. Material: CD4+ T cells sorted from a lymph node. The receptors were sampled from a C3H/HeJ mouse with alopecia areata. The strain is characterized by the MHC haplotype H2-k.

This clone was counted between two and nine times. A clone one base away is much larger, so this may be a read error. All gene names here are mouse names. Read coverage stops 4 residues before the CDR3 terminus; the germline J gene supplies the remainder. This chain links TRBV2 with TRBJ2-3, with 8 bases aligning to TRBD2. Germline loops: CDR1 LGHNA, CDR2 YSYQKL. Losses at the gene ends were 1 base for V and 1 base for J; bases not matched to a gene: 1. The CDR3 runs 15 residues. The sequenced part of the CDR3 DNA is TGTGCCAGCAGCCAAGGCTGGGGGGGTGCAGAA. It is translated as CASSQGWGGAE. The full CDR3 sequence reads CASSQGWGGAETLYF.

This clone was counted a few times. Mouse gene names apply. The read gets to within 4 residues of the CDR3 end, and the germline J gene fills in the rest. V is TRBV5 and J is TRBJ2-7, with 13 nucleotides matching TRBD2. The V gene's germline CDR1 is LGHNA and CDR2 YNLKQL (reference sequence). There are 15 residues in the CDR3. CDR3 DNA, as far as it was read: TGTGCCAGCAGCCAAAGGACTGGGGGGGCTGAT. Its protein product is CASSQRTGGAD. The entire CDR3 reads CASSQRTGGADEQYF.

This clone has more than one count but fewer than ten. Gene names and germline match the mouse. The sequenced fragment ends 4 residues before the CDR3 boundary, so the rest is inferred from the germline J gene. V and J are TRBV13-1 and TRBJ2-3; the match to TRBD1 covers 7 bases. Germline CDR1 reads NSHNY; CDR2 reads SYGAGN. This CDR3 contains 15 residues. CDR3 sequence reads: CASSSPRAGGETLYF. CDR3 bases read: TGTGCCAGCAGCTCCCCGAGGGCAGGGGGAGAA.

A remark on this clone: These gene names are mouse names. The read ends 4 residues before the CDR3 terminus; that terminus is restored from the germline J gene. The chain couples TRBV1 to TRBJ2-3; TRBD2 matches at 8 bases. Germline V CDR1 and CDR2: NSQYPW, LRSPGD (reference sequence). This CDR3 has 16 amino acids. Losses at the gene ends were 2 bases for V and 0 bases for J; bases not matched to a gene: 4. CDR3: CTCSALGGGSAETLYF. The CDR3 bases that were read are TGCACCTGCAGTGCACTTGGGGGGGGTAGTGCAGAA.

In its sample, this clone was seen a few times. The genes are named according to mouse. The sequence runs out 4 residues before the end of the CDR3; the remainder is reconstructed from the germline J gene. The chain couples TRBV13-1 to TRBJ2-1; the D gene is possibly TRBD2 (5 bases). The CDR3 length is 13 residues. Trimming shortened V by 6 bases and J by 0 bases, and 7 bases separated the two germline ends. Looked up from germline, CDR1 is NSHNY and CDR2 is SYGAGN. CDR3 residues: CASTLGNYAEQFF. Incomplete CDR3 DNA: TGTGCCAGCACGCTGGGTAACTATGCT.

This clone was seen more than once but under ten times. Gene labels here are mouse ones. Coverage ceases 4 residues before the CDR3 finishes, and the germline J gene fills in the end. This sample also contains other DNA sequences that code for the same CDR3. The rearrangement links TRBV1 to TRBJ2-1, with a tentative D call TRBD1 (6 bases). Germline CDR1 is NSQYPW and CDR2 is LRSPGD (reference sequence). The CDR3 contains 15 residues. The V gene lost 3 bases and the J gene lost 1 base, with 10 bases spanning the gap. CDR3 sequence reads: CTCSADRTNYAEQFF. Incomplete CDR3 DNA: TGCACCTGCAGTGCGGACAGAACGAACTATGCT.